Listed here are 29 T cell receptor beta chains from one sample, sequenced in a study of cytomegalovirus exposure and HLA in healthy donors. Primers: 60 Vbeta forward and 13 Jbeta reverse. The method was immunoSEQ multiplex PCR; TCRdb's version includes in-frame clones alone and lacks a portion of them. This sample has about 140,000 clones; approximately 82% occur once, and the top ten carry 1.4%. Sequenced material: PBMCs. The receptors originated from a young man in good health and CMV-seropositive.

The J gene is TRBJ2-7, the V gene TRBV6-1; 9 positions match TRBD2. This CDR3 comprises 15 residues. V was clipped by 4 bases and J by 0 bases; unmatched bases: 4. The germline V gene encodes CDR1 MNHNS and CDR2 SASEGT. This CDR3 reads CASSATSGSSYEQYF. The CDR3 DNA follows: TGTGCCAGCAGTGCGACTAGCGGTTCCTCCTACGAGCAGTACTTC.

This clone was detected once. The chain joins TRBV5-6 to TRBJ1-5, with 8 bases fitting TRBD1. This CDR3 is built from 14 residues. The V gene end was trimmed by 4 bases and the J gene end by 2 bases; junction bases not matched to a gene: 2. Germline CDR1 reads SGHDT; CDR2 reads YYEEEE. CDR3 region: CASSPTGGNQPQHF. In DNA, the CDR3 is TGTGCCAGCAGCCCGACAGGGGGCAATCAGCCCCAGCATTTT.

This chain links TRBV5-1 with TRBJ2-3, with D perhaps matching TRBD1 (6 bases). CDR1 is SGHRS and CDR2 is YFSETQ in the germline V gene. Trimming removed 0 bases from V and 2 bases from J, with 16 bases in between. The CDR3 loop spans 17 amino acids. CDR3 nucleotide sequence: TGCGCCAGCAGCTTGGGACGGGACACAACTTCCACAGATACGCAGTATTTT. Protein: CASSLGRDTTSTDTQYF.

The rearrangement links TRBV11-2 to TRBJ2-1; TRBD1 might be the D (5 bases). The CDR3 is 16 amino acids. V lost 3 bases to trimming and J lost 0 bases, with 12 bases between them. Germline V gene sequence: CDR1 SGHAT, CDR2 FQNNGV. CDR3 in DNA: TGTGCCAGCAGCTTTCCAGGGCCTCACTCCTACAATGAGCAGTTCTTC. Its translation is CASSFPGPHSYNEQFF.

In this sample, this clone turned up a few times. The V gene is TRBV5-6, the J gene TRBJ2-7; TRBD1 matches at 8 bases. Germline CDR1 reads SGHDT; CDR2 reads YYEEEE. V lost 4 bases, J lost 3 bases, and 6 bases stayed unmatched. CDR3 length: 14 residues. The CDR3 loop reads CASSARGRGYEQYF. The CDR3 region has the DNA TGTGCCAGCAGCGCCAGGGGGCGAGGCTACGAGCAGTACTTC.

This clone came up a few times. The V and J genes are TRBV5-1 and TRBJ1-1; D uncertain. Deletions cut 0 bases from V and 7 bases from J, with 13 bases between. The CDR3 contains 14 residues. Germline CDR1 is SGHRS and CDR2 is YFSETQ. In nucleotides, the CDR3 is TGCGCCAGCAGCTTGGTCCTAGGAGGGAATGAAGCTTTCTTT. It is translated as CASSLVLGGNEAFF.

In its sample, this clone was seen once. The chain carries TRBV28 and TRBJ2-7; 9 nucleotides match TRBD1. CDR1 MDHEN and CDR2 SYDVKM come from the germline V gene. CDR3 length equals 15 residues. V lost 5 bases, J lost 4 bases, and 9 bases stayed unmatched. For the CDR3, the DNA is TGTGCCAGCAGTATTTTATTGGGACAGGGATACGAGCAGTACTTC. This sequence encodes CASSILLGQGYEQYF.

The chain carries TRBV29-1 and TRBJ1-2, with D possibly TRBD1 on 6 matching bases. The germline V gene encodes CDR1 SQVTM and CDR2 ANQGSEA. Trimming stripped 5 bases from V and 3 bases from J, with 13 bases between. The CDR3 spans 13 residues. The CDR3 region is CSVNRDLDYGYTF. The CDR3, as DNA: TGCAGCGTTAACAGGGATTTAGACTATGGCTACACCTTC.

The chain links TRBV18 to TRBJ1-4; 7 bases align to TRBD1. Germline loops: CDR1 KGHSH, CDR2 LQKENI. CDR3 size: 16 residues. V shed 3 bases, J shed 8 bases, and the junction held 12 bases outside the gene matches. CDR3 in DNA: TGTGCCAGCTCACCTCGGACAGGCGACGGCCAGGAAAAACTGTTTTTT. Residues: CASSPRTGDGQEKLFF.

The CDR3 is CASDSGGLGYGYTF. The CDR3 DNA sequence: TGTGCCAGCGACTCGGGGGGGCTGGGCTATGGCTACACCTTC. This chain connects TRBV2 to TRBJ1-2; D possibly corresponds to TRBD1 (6 bases). The CDR3 sequence is 14 residues long. V was trimmed by 8 bases and J by 4 bases, leaving 17 bases between them. Per germline, CDR1 SNHLY and CDR2 FYNNEI.

The gene calls are TRBV15 and TRBJ1-3, with a weak D call TRBD1 (5 bases). The CDR3 is 16 residues long. V was cut by 1 base and J by 0 bases, with 10 bases left in between. Germline CDR1 is LNHNV and CDR2 is YYDKDF (reference sequence). CDR3 in DNA: TGTGCCACCAGCAGAGGGGGGGGTTCCTCTGGAAACACCATATATTTT. Its translation: CATSRGGGSSGNTIYF. Using reference TRBV15 and TRBJ1-3 for the parts outside the CDR3, the full variable domain is DAMVIQNPRYQVTQFGKPVTLSCSQTLNHNVMYWYQQKSSQAPKLLFHYYDKDFNNEADTPDNFQSRRPNTSFCFLDIRSPGLGDTAMYLCATSRGGGSSGNTIYFGEGSWLTVV.

This chain connects TRBV30 to TRBJ1-4; possible D gene TRBD1, 5 bases. CDR3 length: 14 residues. V lost 1 base to trimming and J lost 8 bases, with 14 bases between them. Per the germline V gene, CDR1 is GTSNPN and CDR2 is SVGIG (reference sequence). This CDR3 is CAWSGTGGGEKLFF. CDR3 coding DNA: TGTGCCTGGAGTGGAACGGGGGGAGGCGAAAAACTGTTTTTT.

This clone came up once. This chain joins TRBV27 and TRBJ1-5; no clear D gene. Germline CDR1 and CDR2: MNHEY and SMNVEV (reference sequence). The V end lost 2 bases, the J end lost 2 bases, and 7 bases lay between the germline ends. This CDR3 contains 14 residues. The CDR3 bases are TGTGCCAGCAGTTTAGGGCAGGGCAATCAGCCCCAGCATTTT. This translates into CASSLGQGNQPQHF.

The J gene is TRBJ2-1, the V gene TRBV15; 10 bases agree with TRBD2. The trim removed 7 bases at V and 4 bases at J, leaving 7 bases unmatched. The CDR3 is 15 residues long. Per the germline V gene, CDR1 is LNHNV and CDR2 is YYDKDF (reference sequence). The CDR3 spells CATKGAGGRYNEQFF. DNA of the CDR3: TGTGCCACCAAGGGAGCGGGGGGGCGTTACAATGAGCAGTTCTTC.

This chain links TRBV7-2 with TRBJ2-7; a weak D match, TRBD2 (6 bases). The germline V and J ends were trimmed by 0 bases and 2 bases, with 11 bases remaining between them. CDR3 length: 15 amino acids. The germline V gene encodes CDR1 SGHTA and CDR2 FQGNSA. CDR3 loop: CASSLAAGTPYEQYF. CDR3 sequence (DNA): TGTGCCAGCAGCTTAGCGGCGGGAACTCCCTACGAGCAGTACTTC. Full variable domain (remainder filled in from reference TRBV7-2 and TRBJ2-7): GAGVSQSPSNKVTEKGKDVELRCDPISGHTALYWYRQSLGQGLEFLIYFQGNSAPDKSGLPSDRFSAERTGGSVSTLTIQRTQQEDSAVYLCASSLAAGTPYEQYFGPGTRLTVT.

The table lists this clone with a few counts. The chain has TRBV4-2 and TRBJ1-1; maybe TRBD1 (5 bases). This CDR3 has 14 amino acids. V lost 5 bases to trimming and J lost 2 bases, with 12 bases between them. Germline CDR1 and CDR2: LGHNA and YNFKEQ. In DNA form, the CDR3 reads TGTGCCAGCAGCGTTACAGGAGATAACACTGAAGCTTTCTTT. It encodes CASSVTGDNTEAFF.

The V and J genes are TRBV27 and TRBJ1-2; TRBD1 matches 9 bases. The V and J ends lost 5 bases and 4 bases, in that order; junction bases with no gene match: 11. The CDR3 is 16 residues long. Germline CDR1 is MNHEY and CDR2 is SMNVEV (reference sequence). In nucleotides, the CDR3 is TGTGCCAGCAGTCCTGGGACAGGGACTCGATTCTATGGCTACACCTTC. Translating gives CASSPGTGTRFYGYTF.

CDR3: CASSPSGGYEQYF. The CDR3 DNA is TGTGCCAGCAGCCCCTCAGGGGGGTACGAGCAGTACTTC. The chain has TRBV7-2 and TRBJ2-7, with D tentatively TRBD1 (7 bases). This CDR3 is built from 13 residues. V lost 5 bases, J lost 4 bases, and 12 bases lay in between. Germline V gives CDR1 SGHTA, CDR2 FQGNSA.

Concerning this clone itself: A read error may produce the germline difference seen at one junction end. V usage is TRBV7-9 and J usage is TRBJ1-5; TRBD1 aligns across 9 bases. Germline-derived CDR1 and CDR2 are SEHNR and FQNEAQ (reference sequence). This CDR3 region has 16 residues. The CDR3 nucleotides read TGTTCCAGCAGTCACTCGGGACAGGGTGGAAATCAGCCCCAGCATTTT. It codes for CSSSHSGQGGNQPQHF.

The chain is built from TRBV11-3 and TRBJ1-1, with D maybe TRBD1 (5 bases). CDR1 SGHNT and CDR2 YENEEA come from the germline V gene. V shed 5 bases and J shed 1 base, with 11 bases lying between them. The CDR3 extends over 14 amino acids. As DNA, the CDR3 is TGTGCCAGCAGCCTCGACAGTTCGAACACTGAAGCTTTCTTT. Translation gives CASSLDSSNTEAFF.

The V gene is TRBV4-2, the J gene TRBJ2-2, with 9 nucleotides matching TRBD2. Trimming at V came to 7 bases and at J to 5 bases, leaving 11 bases not matched to a gene. From germline, CDR1 is LGHNA and CDR2 YNFKEQ. The CDR3 is 16 residues long. CDR3 protein: CASTPMAGGSTGELFF. DNA for the CDR3: TGTGCCAGCACCCCCATGGCGGGGGGGAGTACCGGGGAGCTGTTTTTT.

The chain recombines TRBV18 with TRBJ1-1; no firm D call. Trimming took 6 bases from V and 6 from J, leaving 8 bases between them. CDR1 is KGHSH and CDR2 is LQKENI in the germline V gene. The CDR3 extends over 11 amino acids. This CDR3 reads CASSGRAEAFF. CDR3 DNA: TGTGCCAGCTCCGGTCGGGCTGAAGCTTTCTTT.

The chain uses TRBV4-1 and TRBJ1-5; D is perhaps TRBD1 (6 bases). In germline, CDR1 is MGHRA, CDR2 YSYEKL. V lost 6 bases, J lost 4 bases, and 22 bases lay in between. CDR3 length equals 17 residues. The CDR3 region is CASRDVGGRLGNQPQHF. The DNA for the CDR3 is TGCGCCAGCAGGGATGTGGGGGGGCGGCTTGGGAATCAGCCCCAGCATTTT.

The chain joins TRBV28 to TRBJ1-1; D gene unclear. This CDR3 has 12 amino acids. V was shortened by 6 bases and J by 1 base, with 6 bases between the two germline ends. Germline values: CDR1 MDHEN, CDR2 SYDVKM. CDR3 in amino acids: CASRAANTEAFF. CDR3 sequence (DNA): TGTGCCAGCAGGGCGGCGAACACTGAAGCTTTCTTT.

This clone was detected a few times. The rearrangement joins TRBV27 to TRBJ2-1, with TRBD2 as a possible D gene (6 bases). V gave up 5 bases and J gave up 4 bases, with 15 bases separating them. Looked up from germline, CDR1 is MNHEY and CDR2 is SMNVEV (reference sequence). The CDR3 contains 15 residues. Here the CDR3 DNA reads TGTGCCAGCAGTCCCCCCGGGGCGGGGTACAATGAGCAGTTCTTC. It is translated as CASSPPGAGYNEQFF.

This clone was seen only once. The chain links TRBV28 to TRBJ1-6; 7 nucleotides line up with TRBD1. Unmatched junction bases numbered 6, after V lost 5 bases and J lost 5 bases. Looked up from germline, CDR1 is MDHEN and CDR2 is SYDVKM. The CDR3 consists of 15 residues. This chain's CDR3 is CASSMQGTDNSPLHF. In DNA form, the CDR3 reads TGTGCCAGCAGTATGCAGGGGACAGATAATTCACCCCTCCACTTT. Full variable domain (outside the CDR3, taken from reference TRBV28 and TRBJ1-6): DVKVTQSSRYLVKRTGEKVFLECVQDMDHENMFWYRQDPGLGLRLIYFSYDVKMKEKGDIPEGYSVSREKKERFSLILESASTNQTSMYLCASSMQGTDNSPLHFGNGTRLTVT.

This chain links TRBV7-9 with TRBJ1-1; TRBD1 matches at 10 bases. The CDR3 covers 17 residues. After removal of 5 bases from V and 2 bases from J, the junction contained 11 bases not matched to a gene. Germline loops: CDR1 SEHNR, CDR2 FQNEAQ (reference sequence). The CDR3 reads CASSPGQGDGHNTEAFF. The DNA for the CDR3 is TGTGCCAGCAGCCCTGGACAGGGGGACGGGCACAACACTGAAGCTTTCTTT.

This clone was found a few times. The chain combines TRBV7-3 with TRBJ2-3; TRBD2 is a possible D gene (5 bases). Germline V gives CDR1 SGHTA, CDR2 FQGTGA. Deletions cut 8 bases from V and 2 bases from J, with 17 bases between. CDR3 length: 15 amino acids. The CDR3 sequence: CASSRSGSNTDTQYF. The CDR3 DNA reads TGTGCCAGCTCCCGGTCGGGATCGAACACAGATACGCAGTATTTT.

The J gene is TRBJ2-2, the V gene TRBV27; TRBD2 matches 8 bases. Looked up from germline, CDR1 is MNHEY and CDR2 is SMNVEV (reference sequence). The CDR3 is 15 residues long. V lost 8 bases and J lost 5; bases outside the gene matches: 10. CDR3 residues: CASAYRGGGTGELFF. The CDR3 DNA follows: TGTGCCAGCGCCTATCGGGGGGGTGGAACCGGGGAGCTGTTTTTT.